This T cell receptor beta chain was profiled in a study of control samples from healthy donors and cancer patients (dated by TCRdb to the early 2020s). From the cysteine up to the phenylalanine, the CDR3 has a length of 16 residues. CDR3 DNA only is kept here, 48 bases in frame from base 1. The trim is 4 bases for V and 0 bases for J, with a gap of 16 bases between the germline ends. CDR1 and CDR2, per the germline V gene, are SGHRS and YFSETQ. Receptors were amplified or captured by the immunoSEQ multiplex PCR assay. TCRdb holds this immuneACCESS table with in-frame rearrangements only. Some clones are missing; in checked studies, unresolved V genes explain under half, and the rest has no known cause. Recorded for this sample are 130,000 or so clones; around 94% of them occurred a single time. The ten largest account for 14% of the sample. Of note for this clone: This receptor's antigen is unknown. Per-base qualities were not stored, and no clone one base away is much larger.

The sequenced sample was PBMCs. The source is a man between 60 and 75 years old with colorectal cancer. This chain is built from TRBV5-1 and TRBJ2-5; TRBD2 is perhaps the D gene, given 5 matching bases. The sequence in DNA is TGCGCCAGCAGCGGAAAGGGCGGGTGGTACCAAGAGACCCAGTACTTC. It specifies CASSGKGGWYQETQYF.